This TCR beta chain stems from a study of cytomegalovirus exposure and HLA in healthy donors (TCRdb year 2017). Regarding the complete study: According to a later analysis, the roughly 120 validation repertoires were produced on the same platform as the roughly 700 repertoires of the first cohort. The study aimed to test whether cataloging public T cell receptors could reveal signatures of past pathogen exposure. A separate validation cohort of roughly 110 different subjects was used in addition to the roughly 700-subject first cohort. To predict cytomegalovirus infection status, the study combined high-throughput TCR immunosequencing, statistical association of individual TCRs with disease status, and machine learning. Paper-wide results and their limitations: A few of the identified cytomegalovirus-associated TCR beta chains were confirmed in vitro to be specific for cytomegalovirus antigens. The study gave a list of under 200 TCR beta chains associated with cytomegalovirus. Across donors, most TCR sequences were observed very rarely, whereas some public TCRs were present in many individuals. The classifier was reported to diagnose cytomegalovirus status with high specificity and sensitivity in both the original and validation cohorts. According to the authors, the approach could potentially be generalized to other disease states and immunological phenotypes. A later analysis had no HLA typing for the validation cohort, so co-occurrence there was scored across all 130 or so repertoires. In a later analysis, TCRs clustered in the first cohort were found to also tend to co-occur in the roughly 130 validation repertoires, with 90% to 95% of cluster scores above 0.

Via the germline V gene, CDR1 is KGHSH and CDR2 LQKENI. V lost 0 bases and J lost 5 bases; the stretch between them is 5 bases long. From the cysteine up to the phenylalanine, the CDR3 has a length of 13 residues. Only the CDR3 DNA stays, 39 bases, in frame from base 1. This clone was detected a few times. This receptor's antigen is unknown. Base-call qualities are not available, and no considerably larger clone is one nucleotide away. Donors formed part of the validation cohort, which comprised 120 subjects and was distinct from the first cohort of roughly 600 subjects. Preparation of the library involved the immunoSEQ multiplex PCR assay. On the study's bioinformatics: A statistical classification framework was built to diagnose cytomegalovirus status from the catalog of TCR beta chain sequences. TCRdb obtained this table from immuneACCESS and retained in-frame rearrangements with V and J assigned. These tables miss some clones; where compared with another copy, unresolved V genes account for less than half of the shortfall, and the remainder is unexplained. Clone size and the V and J calls come from that table; the DNA yielded D and trimming. For this sample there are fewer than 250,000 clones; around 86% appear just once. The leading ten clones occupy roughly 2% of the sample.

This clonotype originated in a woman under 30 in good health and CMV-seropositive. The sequence is built from TRBV18 and TRBJ1-5, with the D gene not clear enough to name. The sequenced sample was PBMCs. In nucleotides, the sequence is TGTGCCAGCTCACCACCTTCGTATCAGCCCCAGCATTTT. Its protein reads: CASSPPSYQPQHF.